This T cell receptor (beta chain) was sequenced for a study of OX40 agonist ivuxolimab in advanced cancers. As for the study in general: Among those treated, three patients had partial responses, one with hepatocellular carcinoma and two with cutaneous melanoma. Study findings and constraints: Certain nonresponders additionally had low normalized T-cell clonal expansion.

Here immunoSEQ multiplex PCR was the method, and the copy in TCRdb shows in-frame clones only, minus some. The data contain approximately 69,000 clones, 85% to 95% of them singletons. Trimming cost V 6 bases and J 8 bases, with 17 bases left between them. Germline CDR1 is SGHAT and CDR2 is FQDESV (reference sequence). The CDR3 runs to 14 residues. As for this clone: Its antigen remains unknown.

Enrollment shut out patients with autoimmune disease history or systemic immunosuppression. The source is an adult with an advanced solid tumor such as melanoma, head and neck, liver or kidney cancer. The sample was CD4+ or CD8+ T cells sorted from blood, taken in a trial of the OX40 agonist ivuxolimab. This chain connects TRBV11-1 to TRBJ2-4; D may match TRBD1 or TRBD2 (7 bases each). The CDR3 DNA is TGTGCCAGCAGAAGGGAGGGGGCATCGGACATTCAGTACTTC. Its protein is CASRREGASDIQYF.